This TCR beta chain was obtained from a study of blood T cell repertoires in COVID-19. The protocol was immunoSEQ multiplex PCR, while the TCRdb copy is restricted to in-frame clones and leaves out a portion. Of about 120,000 clones listed, about 85% are singletons. V was shortened by 5 bases and J by 3 bases, with 11 bases between the two germline ends. The length of the CDR3 is 15 residues. CDR1 and CDR2 from the germline V gene are MNHEY and SVGAGI. Sequences were obtained from peripheral blood. The receptor was isolated from a man older than 75 with acute or convalescent COVID-19. The genes are TRBV6-5 and TRBJ1-6; possible D gene TRBD1, 6 bases. CDR3 sequence (DNA): TGTGCCAGCAGTAAGACAGGCTACTATAATTCACCCCTCCACTTT. Translation gives CASSKTGYYNSPLHF.